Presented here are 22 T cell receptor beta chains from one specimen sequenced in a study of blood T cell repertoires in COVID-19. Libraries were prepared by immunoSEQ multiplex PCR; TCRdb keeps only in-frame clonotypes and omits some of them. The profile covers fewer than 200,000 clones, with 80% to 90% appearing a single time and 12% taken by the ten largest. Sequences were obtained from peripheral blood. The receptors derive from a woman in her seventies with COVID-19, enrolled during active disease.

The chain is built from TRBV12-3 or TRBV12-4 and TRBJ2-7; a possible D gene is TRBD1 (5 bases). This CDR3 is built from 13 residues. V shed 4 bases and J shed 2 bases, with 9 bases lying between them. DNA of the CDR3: TGTGCCAGCAGTTACGGACAAGCCTACGAGCAGTACTTC. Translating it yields CASSYGQAYEQYF.

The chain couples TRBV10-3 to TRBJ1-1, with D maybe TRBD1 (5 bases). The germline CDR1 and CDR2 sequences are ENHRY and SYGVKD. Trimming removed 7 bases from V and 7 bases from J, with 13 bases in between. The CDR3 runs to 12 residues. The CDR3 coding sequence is TGTGCCATCACCGCTGGGGGAGGTGAAGCTTTCTTT. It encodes CAITAGGGEAFF.

DNA for the CDR3: TGTGCCAGCAGCTCTCCGCCAGGGGATCAGCCCCAGCATTTT. Its protein product is CASSSPPGDQPQHF. The J gene is TRBJ1-5, the V gene TRBV6-2 or TRBV6-3, with a weak D call TRBD1 (6 bases). The germline CDR1 and CDR2 sequences are MNHEY and SVGEGT. Trimming removed 6 bases from V and 5 bases from J, with 14 bases in between. CDR3 size: 14 residues.

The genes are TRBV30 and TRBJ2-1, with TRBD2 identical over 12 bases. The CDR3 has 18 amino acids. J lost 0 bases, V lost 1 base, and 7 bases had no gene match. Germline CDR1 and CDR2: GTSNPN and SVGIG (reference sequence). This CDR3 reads CAWSGLAGEVVSYNEQFF. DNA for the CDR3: TGTGCCTGGAGTGGACTAGCGGGAGAGGTAGTCTCCTACAATGAGCAGTTCTTC.

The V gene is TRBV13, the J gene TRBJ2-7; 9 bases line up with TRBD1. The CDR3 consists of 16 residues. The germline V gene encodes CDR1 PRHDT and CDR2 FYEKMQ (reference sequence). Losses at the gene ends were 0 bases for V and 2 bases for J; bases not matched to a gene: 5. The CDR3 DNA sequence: TGTGCCAGCAGCTTAGGGTTCGGGACAGGGACCTACGAGCAGTACTTC. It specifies CASSLGFGTGTYEQYF.

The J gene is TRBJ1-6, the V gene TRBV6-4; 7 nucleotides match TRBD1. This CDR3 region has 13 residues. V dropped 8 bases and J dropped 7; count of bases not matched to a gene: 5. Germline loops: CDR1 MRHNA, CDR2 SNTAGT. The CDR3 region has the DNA TGTGCCAGCGGACAGGAGCTGAATTCACCCCTCCACTTT. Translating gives CASGQELNSPLHF.

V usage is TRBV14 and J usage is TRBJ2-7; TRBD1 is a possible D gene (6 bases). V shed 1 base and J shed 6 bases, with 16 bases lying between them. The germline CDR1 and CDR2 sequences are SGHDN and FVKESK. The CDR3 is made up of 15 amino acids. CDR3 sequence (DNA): TGTGCCAGCAGCCAAGTTCAGGGGTCAAGGAGCGAGCAGTACTTC. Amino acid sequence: CASSQVQGSRSEQYF.

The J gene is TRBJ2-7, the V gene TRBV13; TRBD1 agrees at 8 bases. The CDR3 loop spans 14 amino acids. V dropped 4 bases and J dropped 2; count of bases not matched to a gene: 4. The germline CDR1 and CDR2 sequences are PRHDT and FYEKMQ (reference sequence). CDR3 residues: CASSSRTGTYEQYF. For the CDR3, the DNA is TGTGCCAGCAGCTCAAGGACAGGGACCTACGAGCAGTACTTC. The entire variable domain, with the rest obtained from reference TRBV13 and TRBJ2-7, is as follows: AAGVIQSPRHLIKEKRETATLKCYPIPRHDTVYWYQQGPGQDPQFLISFYEKMQSDKGSIPDRFSAQQFSDYHSELNMSSLELGDSALYFCASSSRTGTYEQYFGPGTRLTVT.

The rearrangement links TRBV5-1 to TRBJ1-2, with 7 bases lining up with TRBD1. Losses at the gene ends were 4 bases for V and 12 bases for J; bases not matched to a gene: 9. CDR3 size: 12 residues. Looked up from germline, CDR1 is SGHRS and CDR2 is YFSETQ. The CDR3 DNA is TGCGCCAGCAGCCCCAACAGGGGTCTGGACACCTTC. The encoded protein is CASSPNRGLDTF.

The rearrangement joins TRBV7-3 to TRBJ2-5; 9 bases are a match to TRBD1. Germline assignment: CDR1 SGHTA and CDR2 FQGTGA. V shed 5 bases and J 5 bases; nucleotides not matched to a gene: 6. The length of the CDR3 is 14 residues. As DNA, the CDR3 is TGTGCCAGCAGCGGGACAGGGTTGGGGGAGACCCAGTACTTC. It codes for CASSGTGLGETQYF.

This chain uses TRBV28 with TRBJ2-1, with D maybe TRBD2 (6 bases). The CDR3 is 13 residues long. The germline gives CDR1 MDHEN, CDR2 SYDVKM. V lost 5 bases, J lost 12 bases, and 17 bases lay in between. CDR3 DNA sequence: TGTGCCAGCAGTCGACCTATGGCGGAGGGGCAGTTCTTC. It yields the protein CASSRPMAEGQFF.

CDR3 in DNA: TGTGCCAGTAGTAGGCGGGAGACCCGGGTCGGGGAGCTGTTTTTT. Its protein is CASSRRETRVGELFF. The V call is TRBV19, the J call TRBJ2-2; TRBD2 matches at 7 bases. Per germline, CDR1 LNHDA and CDR2 SQIVND (reference sequence). The CDR3 loop spans 15 amino acids. The ends lost 4 bases at V and 7 bases at J; junction bases unmatched: 9.

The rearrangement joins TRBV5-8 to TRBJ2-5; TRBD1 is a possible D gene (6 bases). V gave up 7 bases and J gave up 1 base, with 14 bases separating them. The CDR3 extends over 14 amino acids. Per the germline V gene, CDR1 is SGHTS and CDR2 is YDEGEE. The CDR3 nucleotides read TGTGCCAGCGGTCGGGACAACAGCCAAGAGACCCAGTACTTC. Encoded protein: CASGRDNSQETQYF.

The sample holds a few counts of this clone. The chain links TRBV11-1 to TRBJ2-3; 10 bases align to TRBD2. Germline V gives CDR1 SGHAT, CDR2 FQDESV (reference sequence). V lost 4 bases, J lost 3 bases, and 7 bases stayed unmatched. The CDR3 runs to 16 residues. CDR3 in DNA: TGTGCCAGCAGCTCGCCAGCGGGAGGGTTAACAGATACGCAGTATTTT. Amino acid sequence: CASSSPAGGLTDTQYF.

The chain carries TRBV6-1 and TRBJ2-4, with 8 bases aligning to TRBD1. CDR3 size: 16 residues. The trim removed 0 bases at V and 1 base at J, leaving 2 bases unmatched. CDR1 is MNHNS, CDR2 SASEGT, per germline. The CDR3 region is CASSEAQGAAKNIQYF. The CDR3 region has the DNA TGTGCCAGCAGTGAAGCTCAGGGGGCGGCCAAAAACATTCAGTACTTC.

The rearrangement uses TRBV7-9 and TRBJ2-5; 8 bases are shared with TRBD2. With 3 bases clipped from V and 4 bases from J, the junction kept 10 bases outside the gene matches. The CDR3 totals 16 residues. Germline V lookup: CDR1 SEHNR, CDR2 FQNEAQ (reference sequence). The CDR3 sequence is CASSLVAGGGGETQYF. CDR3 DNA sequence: TGTGCCAGCAGCTTGGTGGCGGGAGGAGGAGGAGAGACCCAGTACTTC. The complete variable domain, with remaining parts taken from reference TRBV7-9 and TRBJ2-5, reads DTGVSQNPRHKITKRGQNVTFRCDPISEHNRLYWYRQTLGQGPEFLTYFQNEAQLEKSRLLSDRFSAERPKGSFSTLEIQRTEQGDSAMYLCASSLVAGGGGETQYFGPGTRLLVL.

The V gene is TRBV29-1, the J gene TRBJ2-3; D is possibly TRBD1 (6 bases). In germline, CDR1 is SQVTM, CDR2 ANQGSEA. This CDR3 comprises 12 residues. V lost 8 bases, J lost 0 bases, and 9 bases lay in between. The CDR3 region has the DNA TGCAGCTCTGACAGGAGCACAGATACGCAGTATTTT. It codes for CSSDRSTDTQYF.

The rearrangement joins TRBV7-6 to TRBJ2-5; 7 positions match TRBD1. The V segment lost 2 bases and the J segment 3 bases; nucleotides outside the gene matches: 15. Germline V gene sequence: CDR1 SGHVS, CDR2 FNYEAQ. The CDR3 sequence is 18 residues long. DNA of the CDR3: TGTGCCAGCAGCTTAAGCCCGACAGGGATGGCATCCGAAGAGACCCAGTACTTC. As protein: CASSLSPTGMASEETQYF.

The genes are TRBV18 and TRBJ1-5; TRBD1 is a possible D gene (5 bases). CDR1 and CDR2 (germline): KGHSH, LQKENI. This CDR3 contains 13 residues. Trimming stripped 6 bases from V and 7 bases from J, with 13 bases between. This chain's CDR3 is CASSPGGDQPQHF. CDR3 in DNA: TGTGCCAGCTCTCCTGGAGGGGACCAGCCCCAGCATTTT.

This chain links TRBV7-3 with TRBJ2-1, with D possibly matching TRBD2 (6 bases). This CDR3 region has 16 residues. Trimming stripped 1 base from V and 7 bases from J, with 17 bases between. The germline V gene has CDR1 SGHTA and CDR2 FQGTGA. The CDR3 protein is CASSLNLQRAGNEQFF. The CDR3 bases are TGTGCCAGCAGCTTAAACCTCCAGCGGGCGGGTAATGAGCAGTTCTTC.

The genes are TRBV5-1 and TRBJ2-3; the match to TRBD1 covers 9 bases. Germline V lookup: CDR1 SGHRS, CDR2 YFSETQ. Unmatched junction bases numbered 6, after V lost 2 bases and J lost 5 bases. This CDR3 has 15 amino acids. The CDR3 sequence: CASSLRQGVGDTQYF. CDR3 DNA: TGCGCCAGCAGCTTACGACAGGGGGTTGGAGATACGCAGTATTTT.

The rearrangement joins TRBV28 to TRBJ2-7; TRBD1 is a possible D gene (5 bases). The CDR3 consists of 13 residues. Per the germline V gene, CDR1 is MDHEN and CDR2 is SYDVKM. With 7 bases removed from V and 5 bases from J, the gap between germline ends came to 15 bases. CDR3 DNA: TGTGCCAGCACTCCCACAGGTTTCCACGAGCAGTACTTC. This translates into CASTPTGFHEQYF.